The 26 T cell receptor beta chains given below trace back to one sample, sequenced in a study of blood T cell repertoires in COVID-19. Sequenced by immunoSEQ multiplex PCR; TCRdb stores in-frame clones only, minus some. The sample lists fewer than 300,000 clones, approximately 89% seen once, with 2.2% in the top ten. The sequenced material came from peripheral blood. The source is a woman aged 25 to 39 with COVID-19, enrolled during active disease.

V and J are TRBV19 and TRBJ1-4, with 11 nucleotides matching TRBD1. In germline, CDR1 is LNHDA, CDR2 SQIVND (reference sequence). The CDR3 extends over 14 amino acids. V dropped 4 bases and J dropped 6; count of bases not matched to a gene: 1. CDR3 amino acids: CASSRTGGDEKLFF. CDR3 nucleotide sequence: TGTGCCAGTAGTAGGACAGGGGGCGATGAAAAACTGTTTTTT.

V and J are TRBV6-5 and TRBJ1-1; tentative D call: TRBD1 (5 bases). Per germline, CDR1 MNHEY and CDR2 SVGAGI. The CDR3 totals 16 residues. V lost 2 bases to trimming and J lost 5 bases, with 18 bases between them. CDR3 sequence: CASSYGWQASGTEAFF. The CDR3 DNA is TGTGCCAGCAGTTACGGGTGGCAGGCCTCAGGGACTGAAGCTTTCTTT.

This clone was counted a few times. This chain links TRBV7-2 with TRBJ2-3; D unresolved. The CDR3 has 15 amino acids. V was shortened by 2 bases and J by 1 base, with 10 bases between the two germline ends. CDR1 SGHTA and CDR2 FQGNSA come from the germline V gene. The CDR3 sequence is CASSLRQARTDTQYF. In nucleotides, the CDR3 is TGTGCCAGCAGCTTAAGGCAGGCCCGCACAGATACGCAGTATTTT.

The chain recombines TRBV12-3 or TRBV12-4 with TRBJ1-1, with a tentative D call TRBD1 (5 bases). Trimming removed 3 bases at V and 9 bases at J, with 11 bases between. The CDR3 is 12 residues long. In DNA form, the CDR3 reads TGTGCCAGCAGTTTGGTCCAGGGTAAAGCTTTCTTT. The encoded protein is CASSLVQGKAFF.

The V call is TRBV14, the J call TRBJ2-1; a weak D match, TRBD1 (6 bases). Germline assignment: CDR1 SGHDN and CDR2 FVKESK. Trimming left V 7 bases short and J 9 bases short, with 19 bases between. The CDR3 spans 14 residues. The CDR3 DNA reads as TGTGCCAGCAACGGACAGTTAATGAGCGGTGAGCAGTTCTTC. This gives the protein CASNGQLMSGEQFF.

The chain recombines TRBV28 with TRBJ2-7; no firm D call. The CDR3 spans 11 residues. V lost 7 bases and J 3 bases, leaving 7 bases between the germline ends. Germline V CDR1 and CDR2: MDHEN, SYDVKM. CDR3 protein: CASTPGYEQYF. In nucleotides, the CDR3 is TGTGCCAGCACCCCGGGCTACGAGCAGTACTTC.

The J gene is TRBJ2-7, the V gene TRBV7-9; D is undetermined. CDR1 and CDR2 from the germline V gene are SEHNR and FQNEAQ (reference sequence). There are 14 residues in the CDR3. Trimming took 1 base from V and 1 from J, leaving 8 bases between them. CDR3 sequence (DNA): TGTGCCAGCAGCTTAGGTACAGTTTCCTACGAGCAGTACTTC. This gives the protein CASSLGTVSYEQYF.

The rearrangement links TRBV18 to TRBJ2-7; 14 nucleotides agree with TRBD2. The CDR3 totals 16 residues. Germline CDR1 KGHSH, CDR2 LQKENI. Trimming at V came to 2 bases and at J to 2 bases, leaving 2 bases not matched to a gene. The CDR3 loop is CASSPRTSGRTYEQYF. DNA of the CDR3: TGTGCCAGCTCACCAAGGACTAGCGGGAGGACCTACGAGCAGTACTTC.

The V and J genes are TRBV29-1 and TRBJ2-1; tentative D call: TRBD2 (5 bases). Trimming shortened V by 5 bases and J by 0 bases, and 8 bases separated the two germline ends. The CDR3 is 13 residues long. Germline loops: CDR1 SQVTM, CDR2 ANQGSEA. The CDR3: CSVTGDSYNEQFF. CDR3 bases: TGCAGCGTTACCGGGGACTCCTACAATGAGCAGTTCTTC.

In DNA, the CDR3 is TGCGCCAGCAGCTTGGCCTCTGATATGACGGGAGGGCCTCGGAATGAGCAGTTCTTC. It is translated as CASSLASDMTGGPRNEQFF. The chain recombines TRBV5-1 with TRBJ2-1, with TRBD2 matching over 8 bases. There are 19 residues in the CDR3. Looked up from germline, CDR1 is SGHRS and CDR2 is YFSETQ. The junction had 18 bases not matched to a gene; V was cut back by 0 bases and J by 7 bases.

The V call is TRBV14, the J call TRBJ1-1; unclear D gene. Germline assignment: CDR1 SGHDN and CDR2 FVKESK. The CDR3 is made up of 14 amino acids. V lost 3 bases to trimming and J lost 5 bases, with 13 bases between them. This CDR3 is CASSQEQRRTEAFF. CDR3 sequence (DNA): TGTGCCAGCAGCCAGGAGCAACGGAGGACTGAAGCTTTCTTT.

This clone was found a few times. The chain uses TRBV6-5 and TRBJ1-1; possible D gene TRBD1, 6 bases. The germline CDR1 and CDR2 sequences are MNHEY and SVGAGI. CDR3 length: 15 amino acids. V was trimmed by 2 bases and J by 1 base, leaving 11 bases between them. DNA of the CDR3: TGTGCCAGCAGTTACGCATCGACAGGGAACACTGAAGCTTTCTTT. Residues: CASSYASTGNTEAFF.

The chain joins TRBV28 to TRBJ2-7; 9 nucleotides agree with TRBD2. Germline trimming cut 8 bases from V and 2 bases from J; bases unmatched to any gene: 4. Germline lookup yields CDR1 MDHEN and CDR2 SYDVKM. There are 13 residues in the CDR3. CDR3 nucleotide sequence: TGTGCCAGCGAGCGGGAGGCAACCTACGAGCAGTACTTC. This codes for CASEREATYEQYF.

This clone occurred once. The chain is built from TRBV28 and TRBJ1-5; 7 bases are a match to TRBD1. The CDR3 loop spans 17 amino acids. Germline V gives CDR1 MDHEN, CDR2 SYDVKM. The ends lost 5 bases at V and 5 bases at J; junction bases unmatched: 15. The CDR3 sequence: CASSTFSADRRDQPQHF. CDR3 nucleotides: TGTGCCAGCAGTACATTCTCCGCGGACAGGCGGGATCAGCCCCAGCATTTT. The whole variable domain, filled in from reference TRBV28 and TRBJ1-5, reads DVKVTQSSRYLVKRTGEKVFLECVQDMDHENMFWYRQDPGLGLRLIYFSYDVKMKEKGDIPEGYSVSREKKERFSLILESASTNQTSMYLCASSTFSADRRDQPQHFGDGTRLSIL.

The chain employs TRBV2 and TRBJ1-5; D may be TRBD1 (6 bases). Germline V gives CDR1 SNHLY, CDR2 FYNNEI. Trimming stripped 5 bases from V and 4 bases from J, with 18 bases between. This CDR3 comprises 16 residues. In DNA form, the CDR3 reads TGTGCCAGCAGTAACCGGGGGGCGGCGGGGAATCAGCCCCAGCATTTT. Translated, it gives CASSNRGAAGNQPQHF.

The chain links TRBV18 to TRBJ1-2, with D possibly matching TRBD1 (6 bases). CDR3 length: 15 amino acids. V was clipped by 3 bases and J by 3 bases, with 14 bases between them. Germline V gene lookup returns CDR1 KGHSH and CDR2 LQKENI. The CDR3 DNA follows: TGTGCCAGCTCACCGAAGAACAGGGCAGACTATGGCTACACCTTC. Its protein is CASSPKNRADYGYTF.

This chain connects TRBV4-1 to TRBJ2-1; 11 positions match TRBD2. The CDR3 has 15 residues. J gave up 4 bases and V 5 bases, and 4 bases lay outside the gene matches. Germline CDR1 MGHRA, CDR2 YSYEKL. CDR3 in amino acids: CASSSLAGGYNEQFF. The CDR3 DNA reads as TGCGCCAGCAGCTCTTTAGCGGGAGGGTACAATGAGCAGTTCTTC.

Notes on this clone: This specimen includes other DNA sequences encoding the same CDR3. The chain is built from TRBV9 and TRBJ2-3; no definite D call. Germline lookup yields CDR1 SGDLS and CDR2 YYNGEE. The germline V and J ends were trimmed by 4 bases and 2 bases, with 11 bases remaining between them. There are 14 residues in the CDR3. The CDR3 region is CASSPRGDTDTQYF. The CDR3 nucleotides are TGTGCCAGCAGCCCCCGTGGAGACACAGATACGCAGTATTTT.

The CDR3 bases are TGTGCCAGCAGCCAAGGGCTTAGACGGGACAGCAAAGAGACCCAGTACTTC. Its translation is CASSQGLRRDSKETQYF. The rearrangement uses TRBV3-1 (or the pseudogene TRBV3-2) and TRBJ2-5, with TRBD1 matching 7 bases. The ends lost 1 base at V and 3 bases at J; junction bases unmatched: 11. Looked up from germline, CDR1 is LGHDT and CDR2 is YNNKEL (reference sequence). There are 17 residues in the CDR3.

The J gene is TRBJ1-1, the V gene TRBV19, with 9 bases fitting TRBD1. The CDR3 is 15 residues long. The V gene's germline CDR1 is LNHDA and CDR2 SQIVND (reference sequence). The V and J ends lost 4 bases and 6 bases, in that order; junction bases with no gene match: 9. The CDR3 loop reads CASSSGQGNIAEAFF. The CDR3, as DNA: TGTGCCAGTAGTAGCGGACAGGGGAATATTGCTGAAGCTTTCTTT.

This clone was found once. The chain has TRBV24-1 and TRBJ2-7; the D gene is possibly TRBD2 (6 bases). The CDR3 totals 13 residues. V gave up 6 bases and J gave up 4 bases, with 12 bases separating them. The germline gives CDR1 KGHDR, CDR2 SFDVKD. The CDR3 here is CATSPGAQYEQYF. The CDR3 region has the DNA TGTGCCACCAGTCCGGGAGCTCAGTACGAGCAGTACTTC.

The chain combines TRBV13 with TRBJ2-3, with 7 nucleotides matching TRBD2. The CDR3 extends over 17 amino acids. V lost 1 base, J lost 1 base, and 8 bases stayed unmatched. Germline V gives CDR1 PRHDT, CDR2 FYEKMQ (reference sequence). The CDR3 spells CASSLDYGRLRTDTQYF. CDR3 coding DNA: TGTGCCAGCAGCTTAGACTACGGGAGGTTGCGCACAGATACGCAGTATTTT.

The chain carries TRBV19 and TRBJ2-7, with 7 nucleotides matching TRBD2. The CDR3 is 16 amino acids. Germline V gene data show CDR1 as LNHDA and CDR2 as SQIVND (reference sequence). V lost 2 bases, J lost 4 bases, and 11 bases stayed unmatched. The CDR3 DNA is TGTGCCAGTAGTATAAGTAGATCAGCGGGAACGTACGAGCAGTACTTC. This encodes CASSISRSAGTYEQYF.

The V call is TRBV3-1 (or the pseudogene TRBV3-2), the J call TRBJ1-4, with a weak D call TRBD1 (5 bases). The germline V and J ends were trimmed by 0 bases and 8 bases, with 19 bases remaining between them. Germline CDR1 LGHDT, CDR2 YNNKEL (reference sequence). The CDR3 totals 17 residues. The DNA of the CDR3 is TGTGCCAGCAGCCAAGAAAGACCGGGGGGACCGGGGGAAAAACTGTTTTTT. Amino acids: CASSQERPGGPGEKLFF.

The rearrangement links TRBV13 to TRBJ2-2, with a possible D match to TRBD1 (6 bases). The ends were cut back, 0 bases at V and 6 bases at J, with 14 bases in the middle. CDR3 length equals 16 residues. Germline V lookup: CDR1 PRHDT, CDR2 FYEKMQ (reference sequence). CDR3 loop: CASSLGQGFAPGELFF. DNA of the CDR3: TGTGCCAGCAGCTTAGGACAGGGATTTGCTCCCGGGGAGCTGTTTTTT.

This clone has ten or more counts. The chain links TRBV27 to TRBJ2-2; TRBD1 agrees at 7 bases. Trimming took 3 bases from V and 5 from J; bases not matched to a gene: 9. The CDR3 totals 16 residues. Germline loops: CDR1 MNHEY, CDR2 SMNVEV (reference sequence). This CDR3 is CASSFLDRADTGELFF. The DNA of the CDR3 is TGTGCCAGCAGTTTTCTCGACAGGGCCGATACCGGGGAGCTGTTTTTT.